This T cell receptor (beta chain) was identified during a study of blood T cell repertoires in COVID-19. On the study more broadly: PBMCs, B-cell-depleted T cells, or T cells were the source of the cDNA or gDNA that made up the material.

Germline CDR1 and CDR2: SGHNT and YYREEE (reference sequence). The CDR3 runs to 13 residues. The assay was immunoSEQ multiplex PCR, and TCRdb's table has in-frame clones only and misses some. There are 150,000 to 200,000 clones in the sample; around nine tenths occur only once, and roughly 0.9% lies in the top ten. About this clone: At one boundary the junction diverges from the germline segment, which might be a read error.

This clonotype was sampled from a woman aged 18-35 years who had recovered from COVID-19. The chain has TRBV5-4 and TRBJ2-7, with D possibly being TRBD2 (5 bases). Material for sequencing was peripheral blood. The CDR3 sequence is CASRLEADYEQYF. DNA of the CDR3: TGTGCCAGCAGATTGGAGGCGGACTACGAGCAGTACTTC.